In its sample, the clone carrying this T cell receptor beta chain was seen many times. The CDR3 regions of TCR beta were amplified from RNA transcripts. Primed by the HTBI set, a first-round RT-PCR was run on the TCR CDR3. One entry per CDR3 protein, called by TCRdb with MiXCR from the multiplex PCR reads. Of 300,000 to 450,000 distinct CDR3 sequences listed, more than 15% are singletons. Participants, patients aged 18 to 65, had newly diagnosed hyperthyroidism with a duration under 2 months. This sample is drawn from a study of T cells in Graves' hyperthyroidism and ophthalmopathy. About the research overall: Before treatment of any kind, peripheral blood was taken at initial diagnosis.

Sequenced material: blood. This clonotype was sampled from a woman aged 18-29 years with Graves' hyperthyroidism that later progressed to Graves' ophthalmopathy.

The CDR3 spells CASSSPQGASGYTF. DNA for the CDR3: TGTGCCAGCAGTTCCCCCCAGGGGGCCAGTGGCTACACCTTC. This sequence joins TRBV28 and TRBJ1-2; TRBD1 matches at 8 bases. The germline CDR1 and CDR2 sequences are MDHEN and SYDVKM. Trimming took 4 bases from V and 7 from J; bases not matched to a gene: 8. CDR3 size: 14 residues.